This entry lists 21 T cell receptor beta chains sequenced from one sample in a study of Graves' ophthalmopathy and Graves' hyperthyroidism. The authors amplified TCR beta CDR3 regions from RNA transcripts. HTBI primers were used in a first-round RT-PCR, which preceded a second-round multiplex PCR. MiXCR, applied by TCRdb to the multiplex PCR reads, yields one record per CDR3 protein. The sample includes 400,000 to 450,000 distinct CDR3 sequences, more than 20% of them seen just once. The source material was peripheral blood. The receptors were sampled from a woman in her late teens or twenties with stable Graves' hyperthyroidism.

In DNA form, the CDR3 reads TGTGCCAGCAGCACCCGACCCGGAGGGGGAAACATTCAGTACTTC. Amino acids: CASSTRPGGGNIQYF. The chain employs TRBV7-2 and TRBJ2-4; either TRBD1 or TRBD2 may fit D (6 bases each). The ends were cut back, 5 bases at V and 6 bases at J, with 17 bases in the middle. CDR1 is SGHTA, CDR2 FQGNSA, per germline. The CDR3 sequence is 15 residues long.

This chain uses TRBV3-1 with TRBJ2-7; TRBD2 might be the D (6 bases). CDR1 and CDR2 from the germline V gene are LGHDT and YNNKEL (reference sequence). V lost 3 bases and J 4 bases, leaving 16 bases between the germline ends. The length of the CDR3 is 15 residues. CDR3: CASSQDAFGRYEQYF. The CDR3 nucleotides are TGTGCCAGCAGCCAGGATGCATTCGGGAGATACGAGCAGTACTTC.

The chain carries TRBV20-1 and TRBJ2-7, with TRBD2 as a possible D gene (7 bases). The CDR3 extends over 13 amino acids. From germline, CDR1 is DFQATT and CDR2 SNEGSKA (reference sequence). V was clipped by 3 bases and J by 2 bases, with 11 bases between them. For the CDR3, the DNA is TGCAGTGCTAGGCGGGGGCCCACCTACGAGCAGTACTTC. Protein: CSARRGPTYEQYF.

This clonotype came up many times. DNA for the CDR3: TGTGCCACCAGTGAGCATCCACCAGACACCGGGGAGCTGTTTTTT. This translates into CATSEHPPDTGELFF. J is TRBJ2-2 and V is TRBV24-1; D gene unclear. Trimming shortened V by 4 bases and J by 3 bases, and 11 bases separated the two germline ends. The CDR3 runs to 15 residues. Germline CDR1 and CDR2: KGHDR and SFDVKD.

This clonotype has at least ten counts. This sequence joins TRBV7-3 and TRBJ2-7; possible D gene TRBD2, 5 bases. The V gene lost 4 bases and the J gene lost 6 bases, with 13 bases spanning the gap. The germline V gene has CDR1 SGHTA and CDR2 FQGTGA. The CDR3 consists of 13 residues. The CDR3, as DNA: TGTGCCAGCAGCTCAGAAGGGAGTCGCGAGCAGTACTTC. Its translation: CASSSEGSREQYF.

This clonotype was observed at least ten times. The V call is TRBV25-1, the J call TRBJ2-5, with 12 bases matching TRBD1. Germline lookup yields CDR1 MGHDK and CDR2 SYGVNS. Trimming at V came to 1 base and at J to 5 bases, leaving 5 bases not matched to a gene. CDR3 length: 16 amino acids. CDR3: CASSESGQGAGETQYF. Written as DNA, the CDR3 is TGTGCCAGCAGTGAATCGGGACAGGGGGCGGGGGAGACCCAGTACTTC.

This clonotype was observed many times. V is TRBV4-1 and J is TRBJ2-4; D perhaps matches TRBD2 (7 bases). The V end was cut by 1 base, the J end by 8 bases, with 15 bases between. The CDR3 is 15 amino acids. CDR1 MGHRA and CDR2 YSYEKL come from the germline V gene. The CDR3 DNA is TGCGCCAGCAGCCAAGCTTGGGGGGGCCGAGACATTCAGTACTTC. It codes for CASSQAWGGRDIQYF.

Many counts were recorded for this clonotype. V gene TRBV7-9 combines with J gene TRBJ2-4; D might be TRBD1 or TRBD2, each matching 5 bases. CDR3 length: 16 residues. The V gene lost 4 bases and the J gene lost 10 bases, with 23 bases spanning the gap. CDR1 is SEHNR and CDR2 is FQNEAQ in the germline V gene (reference sequence). CDR3 sequence: CASSSHRSGPPLIQYF. Here the CDR3 DNA reads TGTGCCAGCAGCTCTCACCGGTCGGGGCCACCTTTGATTCAGTACTTC.

This clonotype came up many times. The chain combines TRBV11-1 with TRBJ2-7; TRBD2 aligns across 11 bases. J lost 3 bases, V lost 5 bases, and 12 bases had no gene match. The CDR3 is 17 residues long. Germline CDR1 and CDR2: SGHAT and FQDESV (reference sequence). CDR3 residues: CASSPWAELAGDYEQYF. Here the CDR3 DNA reads TGTGCCAGCAGCCCCTGGGCGGAACTAGCGGGAGACTACGAGCAGTACTTC.

Concerning this clonotype: Possible read error: a much larger clone is one base away. The V gene is TRBV5-1, the J gene TRBJ1-1; tentatively, D is TRBD1 (5 bases). Germline-derived CDR1 and CDR2 are SGHRS and YFSETQ. Trimming removed 3 bases at V and 7 bases at J, with 13 bases between. The CDR3 extends over 13 amino acids. For the CDR3, the DNA is TGCGCCAGCAGCTCGGGGGAACTGGGTGAAGCTTTCTTT. This encodes CASSSGELGEAFF.

This clonotype has ten or more counts. The gene calls are TRBV20-1 and TRBJ1-2; D possibly corresponds to TRBD1 (5 bases). Trimming removed 5 bases from V and 4 bases from J, with 20 bases in between. CDR3 length: 15 amino acids. Germline CDR1 and CDR2: DFQATT and SNEGSKA (reference sequence). CDR3 sequence reads: CSAPSGDWGLYGYTF. CDR3 coding DNA: TGCAGTGCTCCCTCGGGGGATTGGGGACTCTATGGCTACACCTTC.

Turning to this clonotype: In this CDR3 the conserved last residue, phenylalanine or tryptophan, is missing, so a read error is likely. The J gene is TRBJ1-5, the V gene TRBV20-1; D gene ambiguous. V lost 0 bases and J 3 bases, leaving 9 bases between the germline ends. This CDR3 has 14 amino acids. In germline, CDR1 is DFQATT, CDR2 SNEGSKA (reference sequence). The CDR3 region is CSARENRDNQPQHL. The CDR3 DNA reads as TGCAGTGCTAGAGAGAACCGCGACAATCAGCCCCAGCATTTG.

The chain combines TRBV13 with TRBJ1-6, with D possibly matching TRBD1 (5 bases). From germline, CDR1 is PRHDT and CDR2 FYEKMQ (reference sequence). CDR3 length: 15 residues. V lost 4 bases, J lost 2 bases, and 9 bases lay in between. The CDR3 DNA reads as TGTGCCAGCAGCTCGCGGGGCGCCTATAATTCACCCCTCCACTTT. Its protein product is CASSSRGAYNSPLHF.

The chain links TRBV20-1 to TRBJ1-6; 8 nucleotides agree with TRBD1. V lost 6 bases to trimming and J lost 8 bases; unmatched junction nucleotides: 0. The CDR3 extends over 11 amino acids. CDR1 is DFQATT and CDR2 is SNEGSKA in the germline V gene (reference sequence). In DNA form, the CDR3 reads TGCAGTGCGACAGGGGATTCACCCCTCCACTTT. This encodes CSATGDSPLHF.

This chain joins TRBV28 and TRBJ2-7, with D maybe TRBD2 (6 bases). Trimming left V 5 bases short and J 3 bases short, with 14 bases between. Germline lookup yields CDR1 MDHEN and CDR2 SYDVKM. This CDR3 is built from 14 residues. This CDR3 reads CASSAGRGSYEQYF. For the CDR3, the DNA is TGTGCCAGCAGTGCGGGCCGGGGGAGCTACGAGCAGTACTTC. Combining the CDR3 with reference TRBV28 and TRBJ2-7 gives the whole variable domain DVKVTQSSRYLVKRTGEKVFLECVQDMDHENMFWYRQDPGLGLRLIYFSYDVKMKEKGDIPEGYSVSREKKERFSLILESASTNQTSMYLCASSAGRGSYEQYFGPGTRLTVT.

This clonotype has a count of ten or more. The V gene is TRBV9, the J gene TRBJ1-2; the D gene is possibly TRBD1 (6 bases). The V gene's germline CDR1 is SGDLS and CDR2 YYNGEE. This CDR3 spans 14 amino acids. Trimming stripped 0 bases from V and 4 bases from J, with 10 bases between. The CDR3: CASSVAGGLYGYTF. CDR3 sequence (DNA): TGTGCCAGCAGCGTAGCCGGGGGGCTCTATGGCTACACCTTC.

The chain recombines TRBV28 with TRBJ2-7, with TRBD2 matching 13 bases. The CDR3 runs 17 residues. Germline CDR1 is MDHEN and CDR2 is SYDVKM. Unmatched junction bases numbered 13, after V lost 8 bases and J lost 3 bases. The CDR3 region has the DNA TGTGCCAGCGCCGCAGGAGGACTAGCGGGAGTCATCTACGAGCAGTACTTC. It translates to CASAAGGLAGVIYEQYF.

This clonotype was observed many times. V and J are TRBV12-3 or TRBV12-4 and TRBJ1-2; no clear D gene. V lost 5 bases to trimming and J lost 3 bases, with 7 bases between them. CDR3 size: 12 residues. The CDR3 DNA reads TGTGCCAGCAGTAGAAGGGACTATGGCTACACCTTC. Translated, it gives CASSRRDYGYTF.

This clonotype was counted at least ten times. The chain has TRBV28 and TRBJ1-2; no reliable D call. Trimming took 6 bases from V and 4 from J, leaving 15 bases between them. The CDR3 is made up of 14 amino acids. The germline V gene encodes CDR1 MDHEN and CDR2 SYDVKM. The CDR3 DNA reads TGTGCCAGCAGGCGCCGCCAGCCCCCCTATGGCTACACCTTC. It encodes CASRRRQPPYGYTF.

This clonotype was seen a handful of times. A read error may explain this, as a much larger clone is one base away. This chain joins TRBV7-2 and TRBJ1-6; maybe TRBD1 (5 bases). The CDR3 has 15 residues. Germline CDR1 and CDR2: SGHTA and FQGNSA. The CDR3 spells CASSFGTGLNSHLHF. The CDR3 nucleotides read TGTGCCAGCAGCTTCGGTACAGGCTTAAATTCACACCTCCACTTT.

The CDR3 sequence: CASSPRASGRYTGELFF. CDR3 DNA sequence: TGTGCCAGTTCTCCTCGGGCTAGCGGGAGGTACACCGGGGAGCTGTTTTTT. This rearrangement joins TRBV28 to TRBJ2-2, with 11 bases that match TRBD2. The length of the CDR3 is 17 residues. Trimming at V came to 9 bases and at J to 3 bases, leaving 12 bases not matched to a gene. Germline CDR1 reads MDHEN; CDR2 reads SYDVKM. The entire variable domain, with the rest obtained from reference TRBV28 and TRBJ2-2, is as follows: DVKVTQSSRYLVKRTGEKVFLECVQDMDHENMFWYRQDPGLGLRLIYFSYDVKMKEKGDIPEGYSVSREKKERFSLILESASTNQTSMYLCASSPRASGRYTGELFFGEGSRLTVL.